Listed here are 5 T cell receptor beta chains from one sample, sequenced in a study of Ad26.COV2.S vaccination and SARS-CoV-2 variants. Documented treatment: around 19 received Ad26.COV2.S at low or high dose, single or two shots; about 5 received placebo; per-sample allocation not given. The samples date from day 63 after the first vaccine or placebo injection. This table comes from immunoSEQ multiplex PCR, and its TCRdb copy is limited to in-frame clones, with some not included. The sample yields roughly 410,000 clones, about four fifths seen once. Sequences were derived from peripheral blood, sampled in a trial of Ad26.COV2.S vaccine versus placebo. Source of these receptors: a person between 18 and 60 years old who received the Ad26.COV2.S COVID-19 vaccine or a placebo.

V and J are TRBV10-3 and TRBJ2-7, with 10 bases lining up with TRBD2. V shed 3 bases and J 1 base; nucleotides not matched to a gene: 3. Germline CDR1 ENHRY, CDR2 SYGVKD. The CDR3 has 15 residues. CDR3 DNA sequence: TGTGCCATCAGTGAAGGACTAGCGGCTTCCTACGAGCAGTACTTC. Its translation: CAISEGLAASYEQYF.

V and J are TRBV10-3 and TRBJ2-7; perhaps TRBD2 as D (6 bases). This CDR3 has 14 residues. Germline assignment: CDR1 ENHRY and CDR2 SYGVKD. V dropped 0 bases and J dropped 3 bases, with 9 bases sitting between them. This chain's CDR3 is CAISESGRGYEQYF. CDR3 DNA sequence: TGTGCCATCAGTGAGTCGGGGCGGGGCTACGAGCAGTACTTC.

The chain is built from TRBV6-6 and TRBJ1-2; D may be TRBD1 (5 bases). V was clipped by 0 bases and J by 0 bases, with 11 bases between them. The germline CDR1 and CDR2 sequences are MNHNY and SVGAGI (reference sequence). The CDR3 is 16 amino acids. CDR3 protein: CASSYSQGRTNYGYTF. DNA of the CDR3: TGTGCCAGCAGTTACTCCCAGGGACGGACTAACTATGGCTACACCTTC.

The chain uses TRBV24-1 and TRBJ2-1; TRBD1 is a possible D gene (5 bases). CDR1 and CDR2 from the germline V gene are KGHDR and SFDVKD. The CDR3 runs to 15 residues. Trimming shortened V by 2 bases and J by 8 bases, and 15 bases separated the two germline ends. The CDR3 region is CATSDYAGLVDEQFF. As DNA, the CDR3 is TGTGCCACCAGTGATTATGCAGGGTTGGTCGATGAGCAGTTCTTC.

As DNA, the CDR3 is TGTGCCAGCAGCGTTAGACCATACACAGATACGCAGTATTTT. Amino acid sequence: CASSVRPYTDTQYF. This chain joins TRBV9 and TRBJ2-3; no definite D call. Trimming removed 2 bases at V and 2 bases at J, with 9 bases between. Per the germline V gene, CDR1 is SGDLS and CDR2 is YYNGEE. This CDR3 has 14 amino acids.